The 30 T cell receptor beta chains below all came from one sample that was sequenced in a study of T cells in Graves' hyperthyroidism and ophthalmopathy. From RNA transcripts, TCR beta CDR3 regions were amplified. TCR CDR3 regions were first amplified by RT-PCR with HTBI primers. TCRdb passed the multiplex PCR reads through MiXCR, listing each CDR3 protein once. The sample lists about 600,000 distinct CDR3 sequences, about 14% occurring once. The sequenced sample was blood. Receptor source: a woman aged 45-60 years with Graves' ophthalmopathy.

The genes are TRBV7-9 and TRBJ2-4, with 10 positions matching TRBD2. Per germline, CDR1 SEHNR and CDR2 FQNEAQ (reference sequence). The J segment lost 0 bases and the V segment lost 4 bases, leaving 9 bases of the junction unmatched. This CDR3 has 18 residues. The CDR3 DNA reads TGTGCCAGCAGCTCCGGACTAGCGGAAGGCCTAGCCAAAAACATTCAGTACTTC. This codes for CASSSGLAEGLAKNIQYF.

This clonotype was found many times. V is TRBV20-1 and J is TRBJ2-3; 7 bases line up with TRBD1. The CDR3 spans 14 residues. The V and J ends lost 6 bases and 1 base, in that order; junction bases with no gene match: 7. Per germline, CDR1 DFQATT and CDR2 SNEGSKA (reference sequence). In DNA form, the CDR3 reads TGCAGTGCCATTCATGGGACAGGCACAGATACGCAGTATTTT. It yields the protein CSAIHGTGTDTQYF.

This clonotype was seen many times. The chain is built from TRBV11-2 and TRBJ2-7, with D perhaps TRBD1 (6 bases). This CDR3 contains 15 residues. The germline V gene has CDR1 SGHAT and CDR2 FQNNGV. V was shortened by 5 bases and J by 3 bases, with 17 bases between the two germline ends. CDR3 bases: TGTGCCAGCAGCATAACACCGGGACATTACTACGAGCAGTACTTC. Protein: CASSITPGHYYEQYF.

This clonotype showed up many times. The rearrangement uses TRBV6-6 and TRBJ2-3, with no clear D. CDR1 is MNHNY, CDR2 SVGAGI, per germline (reference sequence). V was clipped by 0 bases and J by 4 bases, with 11 bases between them. This CDR3 contains 15 residues. CDR3 in amino acids: CASSYSTRSADTQYF. The CDR3 DNA follows: TGTGCCAGCAGTTACTCGACCCGCAGTGCAGATACGCAGTATTTT.

This clonotype was picked up many times. The J gene is TRBJ1-1, the V gene TRBV7-9; D remains unclear. CDR1 is SEHNR, CDR2 FQNEAQ, per germline (reference sequence). V lost 7 bases to trimming and J lost 1 base, with 7 bases between them. The CDR3 is made up of 12 amino acids. CDR3 amino acids: CASTAQNTEAFF. In nucleotides, the CDR3 is TGTGCCAGCACCGCACAGAACACTGAAGCTTTCTTT.

V is TRBV29-1 and J is TRBJ2-1; 11 positions agree with TRBD2. CDR1 is SQVTM and CDR2 is ANQGSEA in the germline V gene. The CDR3 totals 17 residues. V gave up 0 bases and J gave up 4 bases; unmatched junction bases: 8. The CDR3, as DNA: TGCAGCGTTGAAGATCCACTAGCGGGAGATCCTTACAATGAGCAGTTCTTC. Translated, it gives CSVEDPLAGDPYNEQFF.

This clonotype appeared many times. The rearrangement joins TRBV18 to TRBJ2-3; maybe TRBD2 (6 bases). The V gene lost 0 bases and the J gene lost 0 bases, with 13 bases spanning the gap. CDR1 and CDR2 (germline): KGHSH, LQKENI. The CDR3 sequence is 17 residues long. CDR3 bases: TGTGCCAGCTCACCACCGCGTACCAGCGGGAGCACAGATACGCAGTATTTT. Translating it yields CASSPPRTSGSTDTQYF.

The chain recombines TRBV7-9 with TRBJ2-5, with D possibly matching TRBD1 (6 bases). Per the germline V gene, CDR1 is SEHNR and CDR2 is FQNEAQ (reference sequence). The CDR3 runs 14 residues. Deletions cut 4 bases from V and 1 base from J, with 10 bases between. CDR3 DNA: TGTGCCAGCAGCTACCGACAGGCCCAAGAGACCCAGTACTTC. It specifies CASSYRQAQETQYF.

The J gene is TRBJ1-5, the V gene TRBV7-2; D possibly corresponds to TRBD1 (5 bases). Germline V gene sequence: CDR1 SGHTA, CDR2 FQGNSA. The CDR3 covers 14 residues. The germline V and J ends were trimmed by 5 bases and 6 bases, with 14 bases remaining between them. The CDR3 sequence is CASSQGTVPQPQHF. CDR3 sequence (DNA): TGTGCCAGCAGCCAAGGGACGGTCCCTCAGCCCCAGCATTTT.

This clonotype was detected a few times. The genes are TRBV9 and TRBJ2-1, with 14 bases fitting TRBD2. Germline loops: CDR1 SGDLS, CDR2 YYNGEE. CDR3 size: 17 residues. Germline trimming cut 4 bases from V and 7 bases from J; bases unmatched to any gene: 10. The CDR3 sequence is CASSPRLAGGPNNEQFF. In DNA, the CDR3 is TGTGCCAGCAGCCCCCGACTAGCGGGAGGGCCTAATAATGAGCAGTTCTTC. Combining the CDR3 with reference TRBV9 and TRBJ2-1 gives the whole variable domain DSGVTQTPKHLITATGQRVTLRCSPRSGDLSVYWYQQSLDQGLQFLIQYYNGEERAKGNILERFSAQQFPDLHSELNLSSLELGDSALYFCASSPRLAGGPNNEQFFGPGTRLTVL.

This clonotype was observed at least ten times. The chain has TRBV5-1 and TRBJ2-6, with D unclear. CDR1 is SGHRS, CDR2 YFSETQ, per germline. Trimming took 0 bases from V and 2 from J, leaving 9 bases between them. The CDR3 sequence is 16 residues long. Here the CDR3 reads CASSLDLGTGANVLTF. The DNA for the CDR3 is TGCGCCAGCAGCTTGGATTTGGGTACTGGGGCCAACGTCCTGACTTTC.

The sample holds many counts of this clonotype. This chain links TRBV24-1 with TRBJ2-5; the D is unclear. Germline-derived CDR1 and CDR2 are KGHDR and SFDVKD. V lost 5 bases and J lost 5, with 17 bases in between. The CDR3 sequence is 15 residues long. The CDR3, as DNA: TGTGCCACCAGTGCCGCGGACGGAGATCGGGAGACCCAGTACTTC. Translating it yields CATSAADGDRETQYF.

This clonotype was observed a handful of times. V usage is TRBV7-2 and J usage is TRBJ2-3; D is perhaps TRBD2 (5 bases). The CDR3 contains 14 residues. The germline V gene has CDR1 SGHTA and CDR2 FQGNSA. With 5 bases removed from V and 5 bases from J, the gap between germline ends came to 14 bases. CDR3 residues: CASSPGGWVDTQYF. The CDR3 DNA reads as TGTGCCAGCAGCCCCGGCGGGTGGGTAGATACGCAGTATTTT.

The genes are TRBV7-9 and TRBJ2-1, with TRBD2 matching 12 bases. The CDR3 has 16 amino acids. V shed 4 bases, J shed 5 bases, and the junction held 6 bases outside the gene matches. Per the germline V gene, CDR1 is SEHNR and CDR2 is FQNEAQ (reference sequence). As DNA, the CDR3 is TGTGCCAGCAGCTACCCGACTAGCGGGAGAGACAATGAGCAGTTCTTC. This gives the protein CASSYPTSGRDNEQFF. The variable domain in full, with the rest retrieved from reference TRBV7-9 and TRBJ2-1, is DTGVSQNPRHKITKRGQNVTFRCDPISEHNRLYWYRQTLGQGPEFLTYFQNEAQLEKSRLLSDRFSAERPKGSFSTLEIQRTEQGDSAMYLCASSYPTSGRDNEQFFGPGTRLTVL.

This clonotype was seen repeatedly, ten times or more. This rearrangement joins TRBV7-2 to TRBJ2-3, with 11 bases aligning to TRBD2. Looked up from germline, CDR1 is SGHTA and CDR2 is FQGNSA. Losses at the gene ends were 5 bases for V and 13 bases for J; bases not matched to a gene: 8. The CDR3 has 13 residues. CDR3 nucleotides: TGTGCCAGCAGCCCCACCATAGCGGGAGGGGAGTATTTT. It codes for CASSPTIAGGEYF. Using reference TRBV7-2 and TRBJ2-3 for the parts outside the CDR3, the full variable domain is GAGVSQSPSNKVTEKGKDVELRCDPISGHTALYWYRQSLGQGLEFLIYFQGNSAPDKSGLPSDRFSAERTGGSVSTLTIQRTQQEDSAVYLCASSPTIAGGEYFGPGTRLTVL.

This clonotype was detected ten times or more. The V gene is TRBV20-1, the J gene TRBJ2-7, with TRBD2 matching over 8 bases. V was clipped by 5 bases and J by 3 bases; unmatched bases: 9. In germline, CDR1 is DFQATT, CDR2 SNEGSKA (reference sequence). The CDR3 totals 14 residues. CDR3 sequence reads: CSAESGRENYEQYF. CDR3 in DNA: TGCAGTGCTGAGAGCGGGAGAGAGAACTACGAGCAGTACTTC.

Many counts were recorded for this clonotype. The genes are TRBV5-1 and TRBJ1-1, with D perhaps matching TRBD1 (5 bases). The CDR3 totals 14 residues. The germline gives CDR1 SGHRS, CDR2 YFSETQ. V lost 4 bases and J lost 1, with 11 bases in between. CDR3 loop: CASSGRGTNTEAFF. In DNA, the CDR3 is TGCGCCAGCAGCGGACGGGGGACGAACACTGAAGCTTTCTTT.

This clonotype was seen a handful of times. The chain links TRBV9 to TRBJ2-3; 8 nucleotides agree with TRBD2. Germline V gene lookup returns CDR1 SGDLS and CDR2 YYNGEE. This CDR3 comprises 16 residues. The V and J ends lost 0 bases and 3 bases, in that order; junction bases with no gene match: 6. CDR3 sequence reads: CASSVVAGGGTDTQYF. The CDR3 bases are TGTGCCAGCAGCGTAGTTGCGGGAGGCGGGACAGATACGCAGTATTTT.

The chain uses TRBV9 and TRBJ2-4, with 7 bases fitting TRBD1. The CDR3 covers 12 residues. V lost 3 bases to trimming and J lost 10 bases; unmatched junction nucleotides: 4. Per germline, CDR1 SGDLS and CDR2 YYNGEE. For the CDR3, the DNA is TGTGCCAGCAGCGGTGGGACAGCAATTCAGTACTTC. Its translation: CASSGGTAIQYF.

This chain joins TRBV5-5 and TRBJ1-5; the D is unclear. In germline, CDR1 is SGHKS, CDR2 YYEKEE (reference sequence). The ends were cut back, 0 bases at V and 11 bases at J, with 15 bases in the middle. This CDR3 has 14 amino acids. CDR3 nucleotide sequence: TGTGCCAGCAGCTTGGGGGTCGGGGTTTTATCCCAGCATTTT. Its protein is CASSLGVGVLSQHF.

This clonotype was seen repeatedly, ten times or more. The rearrangement joins TRBV12-3 or TRBV12-4 to TRBJ2-3, with D hard to call. CDR3 length: 16 residues. The V end was cut by 6 bases, the J end by 0 bases, with 16 bases between. CDR3 bases: TGTGCCAGCAGCTCACCCTACACGCATAGCACAGATACGCAGTATTTT. Protein: CASSSPYTHSTDTQYF.

This chain joins TRBV28 and TRBJ2-5; 15 bases align to TRBD2. CDR1 is MDHEN, CDR2 SYDVKM, per germline. This CDR3 spans 17 amino acids. With 8 bases clipped from V and 6 bases from J, the junction kept 13 bases outside the gene matches. The CDR3: CASLGWTSGRAGKTQYF. The CDR3 nucleotides read TGTGCCAGCCTTGGGTGGACTAGCGGGAGGGCCGGAAAGACCCAGTACTTC.

This clonotype has ten or more counts. This chain joins TRBV14 and TRBJ1-5; D gene ambiguous. The CDR3 extends over 13 amino acids. Germline V gene sequence: CDR1 SGHDN, CDR2 FVKESK. V lost 10 bases to trimming and J lost 2 bases, with 12 bases between them. The CDR3 is CAKILGRNQPQHF. The CDR3 DNA follows: TGTGCCAAAATCCTCGGTCGCAATCAGCCCCAGCATTTT.

There are many counts of this clonotype. CDR3 DNA sequence: TGTGCCAGCATCACCGGGAGTATCTCTGGAAACACCATATATTTT. It specifies CASITGSISGNTIYF. The chain employs TRBV28 and TRBJ1-3; D is uncertain. Germline V gene data show CDR1 as MDHEN and CDR2 as SYDVKM. The CDR3 totals 15 residues. Trimming shortened V by 7 bases and J by 0 bases, and 13 bases separated the two germline ends.

The J gene is TRBJ2-1, the V gene TRBV6-1; 8 bases match TRBD2. Per the germline V gene, CDR1 is MNHNS and CDR2 is SASEGT. This CDR3 comprises 16 residues. The V and J ends lost 6 bases and 4 bases, in that order; junction bases with no gene match: 11. In DNA, the CDR3 is TGTGCCAGCAGCAACAATACGGGAGGGACGTACAATGAGCAGTTCTTC. This encodes CASSNNTGGTYNEQFF.

This clonotype was recorded many times. The rearrangement joins TRBV27 to TRBJ2-2; D perhaps matches TRBD1 (6 bases). The CDR3 runs 13 residues. V shed 5 bases and J shed 7 bases, with 11 bases lying between them. Germline values: CDR1 MNHEY, CDR2 SMNVEV (reference sequence). DNA of the CDR3: TGTGCCAGCAGTGTGAAACAGGGCGGGGAGCTGTTTTTT. Translation gives CASSVKQGGELFF.

The sample holds many counts of this clonotype. V and J are TRBV2 and TRBJ1-1; no clear D. This CDR3 comprises 13 residues. CDR1 and CDR2 (germline): SNHLY, FYNNEI. Trimming pared 3 bases from V and 2 bases from J, leaving 7 bases between. CDR3 sequence reads: CASSDGSNTEAFF. The DNA for the CDR3 is TGTGCCAGCAGTGACGGAAGCAACACTGAAGCTTTCTTT.

This clonotype was seen ten or more times. CDR3 amino acids: CASTTAGGDTTYEQYF. CDR3 DNA: TGTGCCAGCACCACCGCCGGCGGCGATACCACCTACGAGCAGTACTTC. The chain couples TRBV28 to TRBJ2-7, with no clear D. Germline V gene lookup returns CDR1 MDHEN and CDR2 SYDVKM. The CDR3 contains 16 residues. The germline V and J ends were trimmed by 7 bases and 2 bases, with 21 bases remaining between them.

This clonotype was recorded a few times. The rearrangement links TRBV24-1 to TRBJ2-3, with TRBD1 matching over 8 bases. Germline V CDR1 and CDR2: KGHDR, SFDVKD. The CDR3 extends over 12 amino acids. V dropped 9 bases and J dropped 2; count of bases not matched to a gene: 0. CDR3 nucleotide sequence: TGTGCCACCCAGGGGGCCACAGATACGCAGTATTTT. Translated: CATQGATDTQYF.

V is TRBV19 and J is TRBJ2-4, with D perhaps matching TRBD2 (5 bases). Germline lookup yields CDR1 LNHDA and CDR2 SQIVND (reference sequence). The CDR3 is 17 amino acids. V was trimmed by 3 bases and J by 0 bases, leaving 15 bases between them. The CDR3 protein is CASSISRTGVAKNIQYF. The CDR3 DNA sequence: TGTGCCAGTAGTATCTCGCGGACTGGGGTAGCCAAAAACATTCAGTACTTC.